Listed here are 22 T cell receptor beta chains from one sample, sequenced in a study of cytomegalovirus exposure and HLA in healthy donors. In the PCR, 60 Vbeta and 13 Jbeta primers were used. The repertoire was sequenced with immunoSEQ multiplex PCR; TCRdb's copy has only in-frame clones and lacks some. The table shows roughly 130,000 clones, with over 50% occurring only once. The specimen sequenced was PBMCs. The receptor set was obtained from a woman aged 40 to 55 in good health and CMV-seropositive.

The chain combines TRBV6-5 with TRBJ1-1; a possible D gene is TRBD1 (5 bases). The CDR3 is made up of 15 amino acids. The V end was cut by 8 bases, the J end by 5 bases, with 21 bases between. The germline gives CDR1 MNHEY, CDR2 SVGAGI. The CDR3 region is CASAPPKGYSTEAFF. The DNA of the CDR3 is TGTGCCAGCGCCCCTCCTAAGGGGTATAGTACTGAAGCTTTCTTT.

The V gene is TRBV30, the J gene TRBJ1-2, with no clear D. The CDR3 has 14 residues. V lost 4 bases and J lost 4, with 16 bases in between. The germline CDR1 and CDR2 sequences are GTSNPN and SVGIG (reference sequence). This CDR3 is CAWTGASFSYGYTF. The CDR3 DNA reads TGTGCCTGGACGGGAGCGTCGTTCAGCTATGGCTACACCTTC.

This clone came up once. V and J are TRBV2 and TRBJ2-6, with 7 bases identical to TRBD1. V lost 2 bases to trimming and J lost 0 bases; unmatched junction nucleotides: 4. The length of the CDR3 is 17 residues. Looked up from germline, CDR1 is SNHLY and CDR2 is FYNNEI. CDR3 bases: TGTGCCAGCAGTGAAACTAGGGACAGCTCTGGGGCCAACGTCCTGACTTTC. This encodes CASSETRDSSGANVLTF.

The table lists this clone with a few counts. This sequence joins TRBV4-1 and TRBJ2-7; TRBD2 aligns across 12 bases. V trimming: 1 base; J trimming: 2 bases; junction bases outside the gene matches: 0. CDR3 size: 15 residues. Germline V CDR1 and CDR2: MGHRA, YSYEKL. The CDR3 is CASSQGLAGAYEQYF. DNA of the CDR3: TGCGCCAGCAGCCAAGGACTAGCGGGAGCCTACGAGCAGTACTTC.

In this sample, this clone turned up a few times. The J gene is TRBJ1-2, the V gene TRBV13, with 7 bases that match TRBD1. Germline V gene sequence: CDR1 PRHDT, CDR2 FYEKMQ (reference sequence). With V trimmed by 5 bases and J by 2 bases, 5 bases remained unmatched. This CDR3 is 14 amino acids long. CDR3 in DNA: TGTGCCAGCAGCGCCCGACAGGGCAACTATGGCTACACCTTC. This translates into CASSARQGNYGYTF.

The rearrangement links TRBV2 to TRBJ2-7; 9 nucleotides line up with TRBD1. The germline V gene encodes CDR1 SNHLY and CDR2 FYNNEI. CDR3 length: 13 amino acids. J gave up 3 bases and V 10 bases, and 7 bases lay outside the gene matches. CDR3 nucleotide sequence: TGTGCCATCGGACAGGGGTTGGGCTACGAGCAGTACTTC. This sequence encodes CAIGQGLGYEQYF.

This chain joins TRBV5-1 and TRBJ2-5; 8 nucleotides match TRBD1. This CDR3 comprises 14 residues. The V and J ends lost 5 bases and 5 bases, in that order; junction bases with no gene match: 8. Germline V gene sequence: CDR1 SGHRS, CDR2 YFSETQ. CDR3 protein: CASSISRGQETQYF. The CDR3 DNA is TGCGCCAGCAGTATATCCAGGGGGCAGGAGACCCAGTACTTC.

The V call is TRBV28, the J call TRBJ2-1, with D unresolved. The germline V gene encodes CDR1 MDHEN and CDR2 SYDVKM. CDR3 length equals 12 residues. The V end lost 7 bases, the J end lost 8 bases, and 12 bases lay between the germline ends. CDR3 DNA sequence: TGTGCCAGCACCCAGTCCCGCCATGAGCAGTTCTTC. Its protein product is CASTQSRHEQFF.

CDR3: CASSLTATDTQYF. Written as DNA, the CDR3 is TGTGCCAGCAGCTTAACGGCCACAGATACGCAGTATTTT. The chain carries TRBV7-3 and TRBJ2-3; the D is unclear. Looked up from germline, CDR1 is SGHTA and CDR2 is FQGTGA. This CDR3 is built from 13 residues. V lost 0 bases to trimming and J lost 2 bases, with 3 bases between them.

This clone was seen only a few times. V and J are TRBV29-1 and TRBJ2-7, with 7 bases lining up with TRBD1. The CDR3 extends over 12 amino acids. Unmatched junction bases numbered 6, after V lost 5 bases and J lost 5 bases. Per the germline V gene, CDR1 is SQVTM and CDR2 is ANQGSEA. CDR3 loop: CSVSRDRNEQYF. The CDR3 DNA follows: TGCAGCGTTTCCCGGGACAGAAACGAGCAGTACTTC.

Concerning this clone itself: Distinct nucleotide sequences in the sample also encode this CDR3. This chain links TRBV7-6 with TRBJ1-1; D may be TRBD1 (5 bases). CDR1 is SGHVS, CDR2 FNYEAQ, per germline. There are 18 residues in the CDR3. The V end lost 2 bases, the J end lost 1 base, and 20 bases lay between the germline ends. DNA for the CDR3: TGTGCCAGCAGCTTAATTGCAAGGGGAAGTCTATCGAACACTGAAGCTTTCTTT. Translation: CASSLIARGSLSNTEAFF.

This clone appeared a few times. The chain employs TRBV11-3 and TRBJ2-1, with D unresolved. Germline loops: CDR1 SGHNT, CDR2 YENEEA. This CDR3 is 12 amino acids long. Trimming cost V 1 base and J 7 bases, with 5 bases left between them. The CDR3 loop reads CASSLGENEQFF. In DNA form, the CDR3 reads TGTGCCAGCAGCTTAGGTGAGAATGAGCAGTTCTTC.

This chain connects TRBV2 to TRBJ1-4; a possible D gene is TRBD1 (6 bases). The V end lost 10 bases, the J end lost 1 base, and 16 bases lay between the germline ends. The germline V gene has CDR1 SNHLY and CDR2 FYNNEI. CDR3 size: 15 residues. The CDR3 DNA sequence: TGTGCCAACCGTTTCGGACAGAGAACTAATGAAAAACTGTTTTTT. Encoded protein: CANRFGQRTNEKLFF.

This clone has more than one count but fewer than ten. CDR3 bases: TGTGCCAGCAGTTTAAGCAGGGGAAACTCCTACGAGCAGTACTTC. It specifies CASSLSRGNSYEQYF. J is TRBJ2-7 and V is TRBV28; perhaps TRBD1 as D (6 bases). This CDR3 contains 15 residues. Between the trimmed V and J ends, which lost 2 bases and 0 bases, there was a span of 11 bases. Germline-derived CDR1 and CDR2 are MDHEN and SYDVKM.

The J gene is TRBJ2-1, the V gene TRBV18; 7 nucleotides align to TRBD2. V was pared by 2 bases and J by 3 bases, with 10 bases of the junction left unmatched. Germline CDR1 and CDR2: KGHSH and LQKENI. CDR3 length equals 17 residues. CDR3 amino acids: CASSPTQRGSFYNEQFF. The CDR3 DNA follows: TGTGCCAGCTCACCAACCCAGCGGGGCTCCTTCTACAATGAGCAGTTCTTC.

This sequence joins TRBV9 and TRBJ1-2, with unresolved D. V lost 0 bases and J lost 8, with 17 bases in between. The germline V gene has CDR1 SGDLS and CDR2 YYNGEE. CDR3 length equals 15 residues. In DNA, the CDR3 is TGTGCCAGCAGCGTAGCTGAGGGCCCCCTGGGAGGCTACACCTTC. Encoded protein: CASSVAEGPLGGYTF. The whole variable domain, filled in from reference TRBV9 and TRBJ1-2, reads DSGVTQTPKHLITATGQRVTLRCSPRSGDLSVYWYQQSLDQGLQFLIQYYNGEERAKGNILERFSAQQFPDLHSELNLSSLELGDSALYFCASSVAEGPLGGYTFGSGTRLTVV.

There are a few counts of this clone. The chain uses TRBV5-6 and TRBJ2-2; the D is unclear. CDR1 is SGHDT and CDR2 is YYEEEE in the germline V gene. This CDR3 is 13 amino acids long. V lost 4 bases and J 5 bases, leaving 9 bases between the germline ends. The CDR3 DNA reads as TGTGCCAGCAGCCAAATGAGGACCGGGGAGCTGTTTTTT. Its translation: CASSQMRTGELFF.

The chain employs TRBV28 and TRBJ2-5; TRBD2 agrees at 8 bases. CDR3 size: 16 residues. In germline, CDR1 is MDHEN, CDR2 SYDVKM. Trimming at V came to 5 bases and at J to 4 bases, leaving 12 bases not matched to a gene. CDR3 sequence reads: CASSLLQAGAGETQYF. Here the CDR3 DNA reads TGTGCCAGCAGTCTCCTCCAAGCGGGAGCGGGAGAGACCCAGTACTTC.

The J gene is TRBJ2-5, the V gene TRBV7-9; 8 bases are shared with TRBD2. Germline assignment: CDR1 SEHNR and CDR2 FQNEAQ (reference sequence). Trimming cost V 3 bases and J 4 bases; bases outside gene matches: 4. The CDR3 consists of 14 residues. This CDR3 reads CASSFPGGGETQYF. DNA for the CDR3: TGTGCCAGCAGCTTCCCGGGGGGGGGAGAGACCCAGTACTTC.

The chain's CDR3 is CASSYSGAQYF. The CDR3, as DNA: TGTGCCAGCAGCTATTCGGGTGCCCAGTACTTC. The V and J genes are TRBV6-5 and TRBJ2-5; D remains ambiguous. The germline V gene has CDR1 MNHEY and CDR2 SVGAGI. The V and J ends lost 6 bases and 9 bases respectively, with 11 bases between them. CDR3 size: 11 residues.

V usage is TRBV19 and J usage is TRBJ1-4; 10 nucleotides line up with TRBD1. Germline assignment: CDR1 LNHDA and CDR2 SQIVND (reference sequence). The V and J ends lost 6 bases and 16 bases, in that order; junction bases with no gene match: 11. The CDR3 has 13 amino acids. CDR3 coding DNA: TGTGCCAGTAGCATGGGACAGGGGCCGGAGACGTTTTTT. Its translation is CASSMGQGPETFF.

The chain links TRBV5-1 to TRBJ2-5, with D hard to call. V was shortened by 4 bases and J by 2 bases, with 9 bases between the two germline ends. From germline, CDR1 is SGHRS and CDR2 YFSETQ. The CDR3 is 13 amino acids. The CDR3 protein is CASSPNQQETQYF. CDR3 in DNA: TGCGCCAGCAGCCCCAACCAGCAAGAGACCCAGTACTTC.